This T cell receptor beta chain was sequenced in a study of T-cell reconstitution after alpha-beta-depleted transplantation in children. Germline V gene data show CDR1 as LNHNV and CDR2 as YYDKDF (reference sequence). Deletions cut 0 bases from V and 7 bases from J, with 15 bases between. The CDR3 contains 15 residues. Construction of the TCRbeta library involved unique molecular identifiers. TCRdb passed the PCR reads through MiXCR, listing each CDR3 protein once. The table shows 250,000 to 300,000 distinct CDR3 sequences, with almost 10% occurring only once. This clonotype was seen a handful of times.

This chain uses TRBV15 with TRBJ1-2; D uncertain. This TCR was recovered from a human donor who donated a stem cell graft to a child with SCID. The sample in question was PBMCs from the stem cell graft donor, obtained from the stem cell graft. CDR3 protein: CATSRDTGVGGGYTF. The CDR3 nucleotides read TGTGCCACCAGCAGAGATACCGGGGTAGGAGGTGGCTACACCTTC.